This T cell receptor (beta chain) was profiled in a study of T-cell memory formation after mild COVID-19 listed by TCRdb under 2021. For the study in its entirety: Most TCR sequence clusters were specific to one of the two donors. The cohort comprised two young, previously healthy adult volunteers, one female and one male. Longitudinal TCRalpha and TCRbeta repertoire sequencing tracked T-cell clones expanding and contracting after mild COVID-19 in a couple of donors.

Turning to this clonotype: No cognate antigen has been identified for it. It has no much larger one-base neighbor in the sample; base qualities were not kept.

Study-wide findings and limitations: From day 15 to 85, contracting clones showed balanced CD4/CD8 phenotypes, whereas a second wave of clones that expanded from day 15 to 37 leaned towards CD4+. Contracting CD4+ clones were found mainly in CM and EM memory subsets, while CD8+ clones were enriched in EMRA. Only two mild cases were covered by the study, and larger cohorts that include severe cases with pre-infection samples were considered necessary. The second-wave clones that peaked on day 37 were not confirmed to be SARS-CoV-2 specific. The detection of some responding clones in pre-infection memory suggests that pre-existing cross-reactive memory T cells joined the SARS-CoV-2 response.

Ficoll-Paque density gradient centrifugation was used to isolate PBMCs. Instrument used: Illumina NovaSeq 6000. TCRalpha and TCRbeta cDNA libraries were constructed by 5'RACE with constant-segment primers, with sample barcodes and unique molecular identifiers being introduced. Trizol reagent was used to extract RNA from every sample. Libraries were amplified in two PCR steps, with a second sample barcode and Illumina TruSeq adapters added in the second step. Sequencing of libraries was performed on an Illumina NovaSeq with 2 x 150 bp paired-end reads. As for how the authors treated the data: With migec v1.2.7, reads were demultiplexed and then collapsed into UMI-guided consensus sequences. Using mixcr v2.1.11, the UMI consensuses were aligned to TRA and TRB V and J templates and assembled into clonotypes. Expanded or contracted clonotypes were those called significant by both edgeR and NoisET, with noise models trained on biological replicates. For edgeR calls, the thresholds were a false discovery rate-adjusted p below 0.01 and a log2 fold-change of 1. PCA with hierarchical clustering of max-normalized trajectories of the 1000 most abundant clonotypes was used as exploratory dynamics analysis. Each responding clone was given a CD4 or CD8 phenotype based on the CD4+ and CD8+ repertoires, which had been sequenced separately. The public reads were run again by TCRdb, first through fastp at Q25 and then through MiXCR, and only productive beta chains were kept. Under each unique CDR3 protein, matching rows form one entry showing the most common genes and DNA. None of the V and J calls come from the authors' own analysis; TCRdb made them. A total of just under 50,000 distinct CDR3 sequences appear in this sample, roughly an eighth of them only once. The ten largest make up almost 25% of the sample.

From V the trimming removes 0 bases and from J it removes 2 bases, while the gene matches leave 6 bases of the junction unaccounted for. Inclusive of the bounding cysteine and phenylalanine, the CDR3 is 17 residues long. Only the CDR3 portion is preserved as DNA: 51 bases, with reading frame beginning at the first base. The germline V gene specifies SGHRS as CDR1 and YFSETQ as CDR2. Recombination connected TRBV5-1 to TRBJ2-3; TRBD2 matches 10 bases in the middle. The source of this sequence is a man aged 18 to 29 who had mild COVID-19 (a few samples of this study predate the infection). The sample titles of this study are shuffled in the database, so cell type and time point are left out; the donor was told from shared clones. Material for sequencing was PBMCs or a T cell subset sorted from them (not recorded which). CDR3 reads: CASSLVAGGQITDTQYF. The base sequence is TGCGCCAGCAGCTTGGTAGCGGGGGGCCAGATCACAGATACGCAGTATTTT.